The 20 T cell receptor beta chains listed next were all sequenced from one sample in a study of cytotoxic CD8 clonotypes in ibrutinib-treated CLL. Clones were read by immunoSEQ multiplex PCR, and TCRdb kept only the in-frame ones, dropping some. The sample has roughly 250,000 clones, 60% to 75% seen once. Sequencing used PBMCs, obtained after 24 months of ibrutinib treatment. The origin of the receptors is a human donor with chronic lymphocytic leukemia.

This clone was seen only a few times. V is TRBV9 and J is TRBJ2-7, with D possibly matching TRBD2 (5 bases). The CDR3 loop spans 15 amino acids. The V end was cut by 2 bases, the J end by 6 bases, with 18 bases between. From germline, CDR1 is SGDLS and CDR2 YYNGEE. The CDR3 protein is CASSVDFRGNGEQYF. The CDR3 nucleotides read TGTGCCAGCAGCGTGGATTTCCGGGGAAACGGCGAGCAGTACTTC. The entire variable domain, with the rest obtained from reference TRBV9 and TRBJ2-7, is as follows: DSGVTQTPKHLITATGQRVTLRCSPRSGDLSVYWYQQSLDQGLQFLIQYYNGEERAKGNILERFSAQQFPDLHSELNLSSLELGDSALYFCASSVDFRGNGEQYFGPGTRLTVT.

The chain links TRBV28 to TRBJ2-7; D may be TRBD1 (5 bases). The CDR3 sequence is 14 residues long. V shed 6 bases and J shed 0 bases, with 12 bases lying between them. From germline, CDR1 is MDHEN and CDR2 SYDVKM. CDR3 loop: CASRAGHPSYEQYF. CDR3 DNA: TGTGCCAGCAGGGCTGGACACCCCTCCTACGAGCAGTACTTC.

The rearrangement uses TRBV27 and TRBJ2-7; D perhaps matches TRBD1 (5 bases). V lost 0 bases to trimming and J lost 3 bases, with 9 bases between them. This CDR3 region has 14 residues. Germline loops: CDR1 MNHEY, CDR2 SMNVEV (reference sequence). The CDR3 is CASSLSGHIYEQYF. DNA for the CDR3: TGTGCCAGCAGTTTATCGGGGCACATCTACGAGCAGTACTTC.

The CDR3 region is CSGQRFGGTEAFF. The CDR3 region has the DNA TGCAGCGGACAGCGCTTCGGGGGCACTGAAGCTTTCTTT. This chain connects TRBV29-1 to TRBJ1-1, with TRBD1 as a possible D gene (5 bases). V lost 7 bases, J lost 4 bases, and 16 bases lay in between. CDR3 size: 13 residues. Germline V gene sequence: CDR1 SQVTM, CDR2 ANQGSEA.

The chain carries TRBV2 and TRBJ1-5, with D perhaps TRBD1 (5 bases). Germline assignment: CDR1 SNHLY and CDR2 FYNNEI. V was pared by 4 bases and J by 4 bases, with 8 bases between. The CDR3 totals 13 residues. The CDR3 loop is CASSGGINQPQHF. Written as DNA, the CDR3 is TGTGCCAGCAGTGGGGGGATAAATCAGCCCCAGCATTTT.

Only one count was recorded for this clone. The chain couples TRBV29-1 to TRBJ1-4; D remains ambiguous. Per the germline V gene, CDR1 is SQVTM and CDR2 is ANQGSEA. V lost 6 bases, J lost 8 bases, and 16 bases lay in between. The CDR3 runs 13 residues. The CDR3 DNA is TGCAGCGTCATGGACCCGGGCGGGGAAAAACTGTTTTTT. Protein sequence: CSVMDPGGEKLFF.

There are a few counts of this clone. The gene calls are TRBV28 and TRBJ2-1; TRBD2 matches 9 bases. Per germline, CDR1 MDHEN and CDR2 SYDVKM. The CDR3 extends over 15 amino acids. J gave up 6 bases and V 5 bases, and 8 bases lay outside the gene matches. The CDR3 here is CASSHSGRIGNEQFF. CDR3 nucleotide sequence: TGTGCCAGCAGTCATAGCGGGAGAATAGGCAATGAGCAGTTCTTC.

This chain joins TRBV18 and TRBJ1-1, with D uncertain. Germline V gene sequence: CDR1 KGHSH, CDR2 LQKENI. With 3 bases removed from V and 1 base from J, the gap between germline ends came to 6 bases. The CDR3 covers 13 residues. This CDR3 reads CASSPEGNTEAFF. DNA for the CDR3: TGTGCCAGCTCACCCGAAGGGAACACTGAAGCTTTCTTT.

The chain joins TRBV15 to TRBJ1-5, with 9 nucleotides matching TRBD1. V dropped 5 bases and J dropped 11; count of bases not matched to a gene: 13. The CDR3 runs to 15 residues. CDR1 LNHNV and CDR2 YYDKDF come from the germline V gene (reference sequence). CDR3 residues: CATSLGQGPIKSQHF. DNA for the CDR3: TGTGCCACCAGCCTGGGACAGGGCCCGATAAAGTCCCAGCATTTT.

The genes are TRBV28 and TRBJ2-3; 9 bases match TRBD2. The junction had 10 bases not matched to a gene; V was cut back by 2 bases and J by 4 bases. CDR3 length: 17 amino acids. In germline, CDR1 is MDHEN, CDR2 SYDVKM. The CDR3 DNA reads as TGTGCCAGCAGTTTAACAGAGGGACTAGCCGTGGCAGATACGCAGTATTTT. Translation: CASSLTEGLAVADTQYF.

The chain carries TRBV5-1 and TRBJ2-7, with 13 bases that match TRBD2. The V and J ends lost 5 bases and 5 bases, in that order; junction bases with no gene match: 7. CDR1 is SGHRS and CDR2 is YFSETQ in the germline V gene. CDR3 length: 15 residues. The CDR3 here is CASRPAGLAGNEQYF. For the CDR3, the DNA is TGCGCCAGCAGACCCGCGGGACTAGCGGGAAACGAGCAGTACTTC.

The chain is built from TRBV5-1 and TRBJ1-4; the match to TRBD1 covers 10 bases. The CDR3 is 13 amino acids. V gave up 8 bases and J gave up 5 bases; unmatched junction bases: 3. Germline V gene lookup returns CDR1 SGHRS and CDR2 YFSETQ. The CDR3 is CASRDRGNEKLFF. In nucleotides, the CDR3 is TGCGCCAGTCGGGACAGGGGAAATGAAAAACTGTTTTTT.

The rearrangement links TRBV7-9 to TRBJ1-1; D is unclear. Trimming took off 2 bases at V and 7 bases at J, with 5 bases between the two ends. This CDR3 is built from 11 residues. Germline assignment: CDR1 SEHNR and CDR2 FQNEAQ (reference sequence). CDR3 nucleotide sequence: TGTGCCAGCAGCTTAACTTTTGAAGCTTTCTTT. Its translation: CASSLTFEAFF. The variable domain in full, with the rest retrieved from reference TRBV7-9 and TRBJ1-1, is DTGVSQNPRHKITKRGQNVTFRCDPISEHNRLYWYRQTLGQGPEFLTYFQNEAQLEKSRLLSDRFSAERPKGSFSTLEIQRTEQGDSAMYLCASSLTFEAFFGQGTRLTVV.

There are a few counts of this clone. V gene TRBV5-1 combines with J gene TRBJ2-1; perhaps TRBD2 as D (5 bases). The germline V gene encodes CDR1 SGHRS and CDR2 YFSETQ. Trimming stripped 0 bases from V and 6 bases from J, with 10 bases between. The CDR3 runs to 14 residues. The CDR3 DNA is TGCGCCAGCAGCTTGGGGACGAGCGGCAATGAGCAGTTCTTC. Residues: CASSLGTSGNEQFF. The full variable domain, its missing parts supplied by reference TRBV5-1 and TRBJ2-1, is KAGVTQTPRYLIKTRGQQVTLSCSPISGHRSVSWYQQTPGQGLQFLFEYFSETQRNKGNFPGRFSGRQFSNSRSEMNVSTLELGDSALYLCASSLGTSGNEQFFGPGTRLTVL.

This clone was seen a handful of times. In the same sample, other DNA sequences code for this CDR3. This rearrangement joins TRBV28 to TRBJ2-1; 9 positions match TRBD2. Germline V gives CDR1 MDHEN, CDR2 SYDVKM. The CDR3 totals 15 residues. The ends lost 6 bases at V and 4 bases at J; junction bases unmatched: 7. CDR3 in DNA: TGTGCCAGCAGCCCCCTAGCGGGGCTTTACAATGAGCAGTTCTTC. The encoded protein is CASSPLAGLYNEQFF.

This rearrangement joins TRBV20-1 to TRBJ2-1, with D unresolved. The CDR3 spans 10 residues. Germline V CDR1 and CDR2: DFQATT, SNEGSKA (reference sequence). CDR3: CGYLYNEQFF. DNA for the CDR3: TGCGGGTACCTCTACAATGAGCAGTTCTTC.

This clone was recorded a few times. At the DNA level, this CDR3 is encoded by other sequences in the same sample as well. CDR3 DNA sequence: TGTGCCAGCAGTCCACAGGGGACCCCCTACGAGCAGTACTTC. Translating it yields CASSPQGTPYEQYF. This chain joins TRBV27 and TRBJ2-7; the match to TRBD1 covers 7 bases. CDR1 is MNHEY and CDR2 is SMNVEV in the germline V gene (reference sequence). J was trimmed by 2 bases and V by 5 bases; bases with no gene match: 6. The CDR3 runs to 14 residues.

This chain connects TRBV4-3 to TRBJ2-1; D is uncertain. Per the germline V gene, CDR1 is LGHNA and CDR2 is YSLEER. The CDR3 contains 17 residues. Trimming left V 0 bases short and J 0 bases short, with 12 bases between. CDR3 in amino acids: CASSQDRNFNSYNEQFF. CDR3 sequence (DNA): TGCGCCAGCAGCCAAGATCGAAACTTCAACTCCTACAATGAGCAGTTCTTC.

The V gene is TRBV6-5, the J gene TRBJ1-1; TRBD1 aligns across 9 bases. Germline V gene data show CDR1 as MNHEY and CDR2 as SVGAGI. Trimming took 0 bases from V and 2 from J; bases not matched to a gene: 4. The CDR3 extends over 16 amino acids. The CDR3 protein is CASSYSPTGGNTEAFF. In DNA form, the CDR3 reads TGTGCCAGCAGTTACTCCCCTACAGGGGGCAACACTGAAGCTTTCTTT.

J is TRBJ1-6 and V is TRBV25-1; D unclear. Germline CDR1 reads MGHDK; CDR2 reads SYGVNS. This CDR3 has 14 residues. V gave up 1 base and J gave up 10 bases, with 11 bases separating them. The CDR3 coding sequence is TGTGCCAGCAGTGAATCCCTGGAAAAATCACCCCTCCACTTT. This sequence encodes CASSESLEKSPLHF.